One and the same sample provided the 14 T cell receptor beta chains below, sequenced in a study of blood T cells in healthy people across ages. Primers used in a second PCR of roughly 6 to 11 cycles were a sample-barcoded 5' primer and a J-beta primer mix. MiXCR, applied by TCRdb to the 5' RACE reads, yields one record per CDR3 protein. The data contain 1.5 million to 2 million distinct CDR3 sequences, about 31% of them singletons. Specimen: blood. The receptors here all came from a woman aged 30 to 39 in good health.

The chain employs TRBV12-3 or TRBV12-4 and TRBJ2-2; D may be TRBD2 (7 bases). The CDR3 spans 15 residues. The ends were cut back, 6 bases at V and 3 bases at J, with 14 bases in the middle. Here the CDR3 reads CASREGGDHTGELFF. The CDR3 DNA reads as TGTGCCAGCAGGGAAGGGGGGGACCACACCGGGGAGCTGTTTTTT.

There are many counts of this clonotype. The chain recombines TRBV20-1 with TRBJ2-7; D is possibly TRBD2 (6 bases). V shed 6 bases and J shed 3 bases, with 18 bases lying between them. Germline V gene lookup returns CDR1 DFQATT and CDR2 SNEGSKA (reference sequence). The CDR3 extends over 14 amino acids. The CDR3, as DNA: TGCAGTGCGGAGGAGGGACGTCAAGTCTACGAGCAGTACTTC. It specifies CSAEEGRQVYEQYF.

CDR3 in amino acids: CASTGQGGNEQFF. The DNA for the CDR3 is TGTGCCAGCACCGGACAGGGTGGTAATGAGCAGTTCTTC. The chain uses TRBV25-1 and TRBJ2-1; 8 positions agree with TRBD1. The CDR3 spans 13 residues. The junction had 6 bases not matched to a gene; V was cut back by 7 bases and J by 7 bases. Germline CDR1 is MGHDK and CDR2 is SYGVNS.

The V gene is TRBV7-8, the J gene TRBJ2-7; no clear D gene. The V end was cut by 5 bases, the J end by 0 bases, with 14 bases between. The CDR3 consists of 15 residues. Germline-derived CDR1 and CDR2 are SGHVS and FQNEAQ. The CDR3 spells CASSLRHTSSYEQYF. The CDR3 DNA reads as TGTGCCAGCAGCCTTCGACACACCAGCTCCTACGAGCAGTACTTC.

This clonotype was picked up many times. The chain couples TRBV20-1 to TRBJ2-3, with TRBD2 matching 15 bases. Germline-derived CDR1 and CDR2 are DFQATT and SNEGSKA (reference sequence). Trimming at V came to 5 bases and at J to 6 bases, leaving 6 bases not matched to a gene. The CDR3 sequence is 15 residues long. CDR3 protein: CSAGGTSGRSDTQYF. The CDR3 DNA reads as TGCAGTGCTGGCGGGACTAGCGGGAGGTCGGATACGCAGTATTTT.

This clonotype was recorded at least ten times. This chain links TRBV6-2 or TRBV6-3 with TRBJ2-7; 10 bases map to TRBD2. From germline, CDR1 is MNHEY and CDR2 SVGEGT. The V segment lost 4 bases and the J segment 0 bases; nucleotides outside the gene matches: 3. The CDR3 totals 15 residues. CDR3 nucleotide sequence: TGTGCCAGCAGTTTTGGACTAGCGGTCTCCTACGAGCAGTACTTC. The encoded protein is CASSFGLAVSYEQYF.

The chain combines TRBV5-6 with TRBJ2-7; unclear D gene. Germline V gene lookup returns CDR1 SGHDT and CDR2 YYEEEE. This CDR3 is built from 14 residues. The germline V and J ends were trimmed by 2 bases and 1 base, with 10 bases remaining between them. The CDR3 region is CASSFYLGSYEQYF. The CDR3 bases are TGTGCCAGCAGCTTTTACTTAGGTTCCTACGAGCAGTACTTC. Drawing the rest from reference TRBV5-6 and TRBJ2-7, the complete variable domain is DAGVTQSPTHLIKTRGQQVTLRCSPKSGHDTVSWYQQALGQGPQFIFQYYEEEERQRGNFPDRFSGHQFPNYSSELNVNALLLGDSALYLCASSFYLGSYEQYFGPGTRLTVT.

This clonotype was counted only a few times. The CDR3 coding sequence is TGTGCCAGCAGCCTCCACTCCAGGGTAAAAGAAGAGACCCAGTACTTC. Its protein product is CASSLHSRVKEETQYF. The chain is built from TRBV12-3 or TRBV12-4 and TRBJ2-5; TRBD1 might be the D (5 bases). Trimming stripped 6 bases from V and 3 bases from J, with 20 bases between. The CDR3 is 16 amino acids.

The genes are TRBV20-1 and TRBJ2-7, with 8 bases lining up with TRBD1. J lost 2 bases, V lost 3 bases, and 9 bases had no gene match. CDR1 and CDR2 from the germline V gene are DFQATT and SNEGSKA (reference sequence). This CDR3 spans 15 amino acids. The CDR3 here is CSASLGQVRPYEQYF. The DNA for the CDR3 is TGCAGTGCTAGTCTGGGACAGGTGAGGCCCTACGAGCAGTACTTC.

The chain joins TRBV7-2 to TRBJ2-1; D gene uncertain. V was shortened by 3 bases and J by 6 bases, with 12 bases between the two germline ends. The germline CDR1 and CDR2 sequences are SGHTA and FQGNSA. CDR3 length: 14 residues. The DNA of the CDR3 is TGTGCCAGCAGCTTGGTTTTTATCGGCAATGAGCAGTTCTTC. Its translation: CASSLVFIGNEQFF.

As for this clonotype: At one end the junction does not follow the germline gene, possibly because of a read error. The V call is TRBV27, the J call TRBJ2-6, with D perhaps being TRBD1 or TRBD2 (5 bases each). The CDR3 sequence is 16 residues long. CDR1 and CDR2 from the germline V gene are MNHEY and SMNVEV (reference sequence). CDR3 amino acids: CASRTGPWAGADVLTF. The CDR3 DNA is TGTGCCAGCAGGACGGGTCCCTGGGCCGGGGCCGACGTCCTGACTTTC. The whole variable domain, remainder taken from reference TRBV27 and TRBJ2-6, is EAQVTQNPRYLITVTGKKLTVTCSQNMNHEYMSWYRQDPGLGLRQIYYSMNVEVTDKGDVPEGYKVSRKEKRNFPLILESPSPNQTSLYFCASRTGPWAGADVLTFGAGSRLTVL.

The sample holds many counts of this clonotype. The chain carries TRBV29-1 and TRBJ2-5; 10 nucleotides align to TRBD2. Germline V gene sequence: CDR1 SQVTM, CDR2 ANQGSEA. V lost 4 bases, J lost 5 bases, and 1 base stayed unmatched. This CDR3 contains 12 residues. CDR3 nucleotide sequence: TGCAGCGTTGCTAGCGGGAGTGAGACCCAGTACTTC. Protein sequence: CSVASGSETQYF. The whole variable domain, filled in from reference TRBV29-1 and TRBJ2-5, reads SAVISQKPSRDICQRGTSLTIQCQVDSQVTMMFWYRQQPGQSLTLIATANQGSEATYESGFVIDKFPISRPNLTFSTLTVSNMSPEDSSIYLCSVASGSETQYFGPGTRLLVL.

This clonotype has a handful of counts. The V call is TRBV4-2, the J call TRBJ2-7, with D uncertain. The CDR3 length is 14 residues. V was clipped by 0 bases and J by 3 bases, with 9 bases between them. From germline, CDR1 is LGHNA and CDR2 YNFKEQ. CDR3 amino acids: CASSQELYIYEQYF. The CDR3 bases are TGTGCCAGCAGCCAAGAGCTCTATATCTACGAGCAGTACTTC.

This clonotype was counted only a few times. The chain uses TRBV20-1 and TRBJ1-1; the D gene is possibly TRBD1 (5 bases). Germline loops: CDR1 DFQATT, CDR2 SNEGSKA (reference sequence). This CDR3 contains 14 residues. Between the trimmed V and J ends, which lost 0 bases and 4 bases, there was a span of 12 bases. This CDR3 is CSARDVQGPTEAFF. The CDR3 nucleotides are TGCAGTGCTAGAGATGTCCAGGGACCCACTGAAGCTTTCTTT.